This passage covers 9 T cell receptor beta chains from one sample sequenced in a study of cytomegalovirus exposure and HLA in healthy donors (TCRdb year 2017). Library creation used the immunoSEQ multiplex PCR assay. The multiplex PCR relied on a mix of 60 forward primers for TCR Vbeta segments and 13 reverse primers for TCR Jbeta segments. TCRdb mirrors the immuneACCESS table, restricted to in-frame sequences. Some clones are absent from its copies; in checked studies, under half trace to an unresolved V gene, and the reason for the others is unknown. Counted in this sample were 200,000 to 250,000 clones; roughly 80% of them appeared once. Of the sample, 2.5% to 3.5% is held by the ten largest clones. The material sequenced was PBMCs. The receptors come from a man aged 25-40 years in good health and CMV-seronegative.

The rearrangement links TRBV5-4 to TRBJ2-1; 12 bases are a match to TRBD2. This CDR3 comprises 15 residues. Germline V lookup: CDR1 SGHNT, CDR2 YYREEE (reference sequence). V trimming: 0 bases; J trimming: 6 bases; junction bases outside the gene matches: 1. CDR3 amino acids: CASSLGLAGVNEQFF. As DNA, the CDR3 is TGTGCCAGCAGCTTGGGACTAGCGGGGGTCAATGAGCAGTTCTTC. Looking up the rest from reference TRBV5-4 and TRBJ2-1 gives the full variable domain: ETGVTQSPTHLIKTRGQQVTLRCSSQSGHNTVSWYQQALGQGPQFIFQYYREEENGRGNFPPRFSGLQFPNYSSELNVNALELDDSALYLCASSLGLAGVNEQFFGPGTRLTVL.

This chain joins TRBV5-4 and TRBJ2-5, with 8 bases lining up with TRBD1. V lost 4 bases and J lost 2; bases outside the gene matches: 1. Looked up from germline, CDR1 is SGHNT and CDR2 is YYREEE (reference sequence). The CDR3 has 13 amino acids. For the CDR3, the DNA is TGTGCCAGCAGCCGACAGGGGCAAGAGACCCAGTACTTC. It specifies CASSRQGQETQYF.

The chain couples TRBV5-6 to TRBJ1-2, with D possibly TRBD1 on 6 matching bases. The germline V gene has CDR1 SGHDT and CDR2 YYEEEE. The CDR3 runs 14 residues. V was trimmed by 4 bases and J by 8 bases, leaving 18 bases between them. The CDR3 is CASSLGGALWGYTF. The CDR3 DNA reads as TGTGCCAGCAGCCTTGGGGGGGCTTTATGGGGCTACACCTTC.

The chain employs TRBV6-6 and TRBJ1-2; TRBD1 matches 9 bases. V dropped 2 bases and J dropped 8; count of bases not matched to a gene: 3. This CDR3 region has 13 residues. Germline V gives CDR1 MNHNY, CDR2 SVGAGI (reference sequence). CDR3 protein: CASSYTGGSGYTF. In DNA, the CDR3 is TGTGCCAGCAGTTACACAGGGGGCAGCGGCTACACCTTC.

The chain employs TRBV25-1 and TRBJ1-5, with 7 positions matching TRBD1. V lost 9 bases, J lost 5 bases, and 13 bases stayed unmatched. This CDR3 is 15 amino acids long. From germline, CDR1 is MGHDK and CDR2 SYGVNS. The CDR3, as DNA: TGTGCCAGTACCCCGAGGAAGGGGGCTTATCAGCCCCAGCATTTT. Its protein is CASTPRKGAYQPQHF.

V usage is TRBV7-6 and J usage is TRBJ2-2; 7 nucleotides match TRBD1. The ends lost 5 bases at V and 6 bases at J; junction bases unmatched: 15. The CDR3 has 17 residues. In germline, CDR1 is SGHVS, CDR2 FNYEAQ. The CDR3 bases are TGTGCCAGCAGCCTAAGAATCCGGGACAGTGAGTCCGGGGAGCTGTTTTTT. Amino acids: CASSLRIRDSESGELFF.

This clone occurred once. This chain uses TRBV5-1 with TRBJ1-6; D is perhaps TRBD1 (6 bases). V gave up 0 bases and J gave up 10 bases, with 11 bases separating them. There are 14 residues in the CDR3. Per germline, CDR1 SGHRS and CDR2 YFSETQ. The CDR3 sequence: CASSLGDTHSPLHF. CDR3 coding DNA: TGCGCCAGCAGCTTGGGGGACACCCACTCACCCCTCCACTTT.

The genes are TRBV5-1 and TRBJ2-6, with a tentative D call TRBD1 (6 bases). The V gene lost 4 bases and the J gene lost 2 bases, with 13 bases spanning the gap. Germline values: CDR1 SGHRS, CDR2 YFSETQ. The CDR3 is 16 residues long. CDR3 nucleotide sequence: TGCGCCAGCAGCCCCTCCACAGGGACTGGGGCCAACGTCCTGACTTTC. It is translated as CASSPSTGTGANVLTF.

The genes are TRBV5-4 and TRBJ2-4; possible D gene TRBD2, 6 bases. This CDR3 has 16 amino acids. Germline V gives CDR1 SGHNT, CDR2 YYREEE (reference sequence). Trimming shortened V by 0 bases and J by 1 base, and 11 bases separated the two germline ends. This CDR3 reads CASSLESGRAKNIQYF. Written as DNA, the CDR3 is TGTGCCAGCAGCTTGGAGTCAGGGAGGGCCAAAAACATTCAGTACTTC.